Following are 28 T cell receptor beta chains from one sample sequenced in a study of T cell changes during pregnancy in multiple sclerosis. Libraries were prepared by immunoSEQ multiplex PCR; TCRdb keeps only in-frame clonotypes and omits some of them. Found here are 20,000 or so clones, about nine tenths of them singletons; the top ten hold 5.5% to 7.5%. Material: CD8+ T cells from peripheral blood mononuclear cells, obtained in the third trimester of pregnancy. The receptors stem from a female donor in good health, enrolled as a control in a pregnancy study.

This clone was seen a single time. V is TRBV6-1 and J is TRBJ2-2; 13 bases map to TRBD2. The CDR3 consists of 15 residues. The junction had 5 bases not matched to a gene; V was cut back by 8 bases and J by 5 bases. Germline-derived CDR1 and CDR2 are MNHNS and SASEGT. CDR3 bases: TGTGCCAGCGCCGGGACTAGCGGGGATACCGGGGAGCTGTTTTTT. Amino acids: CASAGTSGDTGELFF.

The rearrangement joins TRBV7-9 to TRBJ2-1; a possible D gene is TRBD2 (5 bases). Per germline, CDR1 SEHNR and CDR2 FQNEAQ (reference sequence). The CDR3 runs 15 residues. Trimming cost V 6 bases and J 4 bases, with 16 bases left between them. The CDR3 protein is CASSPPIREYNEQFF. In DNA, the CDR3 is TGTGCCAGCAGTCCTCCTATACGGGAATACAATGAGCAGTTCTTC.

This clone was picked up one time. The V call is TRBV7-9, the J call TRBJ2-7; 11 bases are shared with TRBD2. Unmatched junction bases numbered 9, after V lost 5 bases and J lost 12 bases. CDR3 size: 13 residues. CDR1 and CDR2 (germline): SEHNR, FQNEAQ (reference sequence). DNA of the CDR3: TGTGCCAGCAGCGATGGGACTAGCGGAGATTCGTACTTC. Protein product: CASSDGTSGDSYF.

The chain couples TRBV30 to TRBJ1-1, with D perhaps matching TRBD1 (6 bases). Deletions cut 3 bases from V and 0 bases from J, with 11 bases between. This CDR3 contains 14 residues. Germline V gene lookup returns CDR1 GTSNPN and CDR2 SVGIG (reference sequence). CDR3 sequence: CAWSPRGLNTEAFF. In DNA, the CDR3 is TGTGCCTGGAGCCCTAGGGGGTTGAACACTGAAGCTTTCTTT.

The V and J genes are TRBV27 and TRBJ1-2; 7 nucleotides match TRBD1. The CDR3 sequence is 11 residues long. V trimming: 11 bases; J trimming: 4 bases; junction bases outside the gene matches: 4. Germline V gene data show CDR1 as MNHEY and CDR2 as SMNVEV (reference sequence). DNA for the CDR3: TGTGCCGCTCGGACAGGCTATGGCTACACCTTC. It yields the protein CAARTGYGYTF.

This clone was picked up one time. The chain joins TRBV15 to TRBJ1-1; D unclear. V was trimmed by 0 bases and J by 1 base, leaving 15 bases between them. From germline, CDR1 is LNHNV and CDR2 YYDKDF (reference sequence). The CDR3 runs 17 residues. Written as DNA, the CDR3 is TGTGCCACCAGCAGAGAGGTTAGAATTGTTGGGAACACTGAAGCTTTCTTT. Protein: CATSREVRIVGNTEAFF.

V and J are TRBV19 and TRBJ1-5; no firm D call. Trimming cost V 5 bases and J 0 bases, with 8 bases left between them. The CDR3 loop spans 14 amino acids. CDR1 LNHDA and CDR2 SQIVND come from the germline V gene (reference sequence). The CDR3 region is CASSEDSSNQPQHF. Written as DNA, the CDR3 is TGTGCCAGTAGTGAAGACTCTAGCAATCAGCCCCAGCATTTT. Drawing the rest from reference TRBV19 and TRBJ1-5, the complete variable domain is DGGITQSPKYLFRKEGQNVTLSCEQNLNHDAMYWYRQDPGQGLRLIYYSQIVNDFQKGDIAEGYSVSREKKESFPLTVTSAQKNPTAFYLCASSEDSSNQPQHFGDGTRLSIL.

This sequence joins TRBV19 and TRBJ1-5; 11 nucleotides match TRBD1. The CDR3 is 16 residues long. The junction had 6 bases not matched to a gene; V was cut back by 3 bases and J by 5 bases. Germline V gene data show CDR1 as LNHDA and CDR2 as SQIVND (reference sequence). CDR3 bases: TGTGCCAGTAGTATTGTCCGGACAGGGGGCTATCAGCCCCAGCATTTT. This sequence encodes CASSIVRTGGYQPQHF.

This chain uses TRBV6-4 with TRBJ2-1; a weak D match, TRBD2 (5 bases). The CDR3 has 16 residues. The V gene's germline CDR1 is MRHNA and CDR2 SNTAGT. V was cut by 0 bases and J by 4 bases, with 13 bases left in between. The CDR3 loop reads CASSDSRGEPYNEQFF. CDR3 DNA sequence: TGTGCCAGCAGTGACTCTCGGGGTGAACCTTACAATGAGCAGTTCTTC.

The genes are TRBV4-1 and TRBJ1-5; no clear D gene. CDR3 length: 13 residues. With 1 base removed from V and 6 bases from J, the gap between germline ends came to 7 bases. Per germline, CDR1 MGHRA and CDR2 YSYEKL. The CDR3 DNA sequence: TGCGCCAGCAGCCAAGGGTTCGGTCAGCCCCAGCATTTT. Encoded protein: CASSQGFGQPQHF.

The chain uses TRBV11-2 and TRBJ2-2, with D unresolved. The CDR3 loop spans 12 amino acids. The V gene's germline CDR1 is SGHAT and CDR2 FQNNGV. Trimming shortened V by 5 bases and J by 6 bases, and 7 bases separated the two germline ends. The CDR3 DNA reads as TGTGCCAGCAGCACAACCGCCGGGGAGCTGTTTTTT. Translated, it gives CASSTTAGELFF.

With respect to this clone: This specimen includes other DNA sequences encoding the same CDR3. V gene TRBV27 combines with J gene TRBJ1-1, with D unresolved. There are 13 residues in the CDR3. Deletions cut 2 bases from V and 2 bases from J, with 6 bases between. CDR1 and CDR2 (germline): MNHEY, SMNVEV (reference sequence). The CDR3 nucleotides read TGTGCCAGCAGTTTAGGGCCAAACACTGAAGCTTTCTTT. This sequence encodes CASSLGPNTEAFF.

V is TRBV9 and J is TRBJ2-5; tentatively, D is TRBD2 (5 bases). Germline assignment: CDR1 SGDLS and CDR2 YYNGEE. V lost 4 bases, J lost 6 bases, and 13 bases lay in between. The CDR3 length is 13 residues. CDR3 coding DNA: TGTGCCAGCAGCCCCAACGACGGGAAGACCCAGTACTTC. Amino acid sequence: CASSPNDGKTQYF.

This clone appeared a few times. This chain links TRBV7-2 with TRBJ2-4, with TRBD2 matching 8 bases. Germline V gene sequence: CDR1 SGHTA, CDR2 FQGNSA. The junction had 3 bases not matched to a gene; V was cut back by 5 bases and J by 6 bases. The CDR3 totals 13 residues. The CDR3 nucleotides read TGTGCCAGCAGCCCCGGGAGGGGAAACATTCAGTACTTC. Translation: CASSPGRGNIQYF.

The CDR3 reads CASSRRKDRTNEKLFF. CDR3 nucleotides: TGTGCCAGCAGCCGGAGAAAAGACAGGACCAATGAAAAACTGTTTTTT. The chain joins TRBV7-9 to TRBJ1-4; D is possibly TRBD1 (6 bases). This CDR3 has 16 residues. Trimming cost V 5 bases and J 5 bases, with 18 bases left between them. Germline V lookup: CDR1 SEHNR, CDR2 FQNEAQ (reference sequence).

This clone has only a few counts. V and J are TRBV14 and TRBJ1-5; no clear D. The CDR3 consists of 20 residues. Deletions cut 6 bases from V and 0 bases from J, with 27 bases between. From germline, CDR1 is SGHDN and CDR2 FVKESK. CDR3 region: CASRDLEWGVPPYSNQPQHF. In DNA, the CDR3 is TGTGCCAGCAGGGACTTGGAGTGGGGTGTCCCCCCTTATAGCAATCAGCCCCAGCATTTT.

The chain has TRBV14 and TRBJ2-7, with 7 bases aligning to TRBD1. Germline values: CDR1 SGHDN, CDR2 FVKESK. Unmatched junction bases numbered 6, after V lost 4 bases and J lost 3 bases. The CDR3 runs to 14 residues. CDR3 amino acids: CASSPGQGVYEQYF. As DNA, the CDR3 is TGTGCCAGCAGCCCGGGGCAGGGGGTCTACGAGCAGTACTTC.

CDR3 region: CASSSGGRVTEAFF. The CDR3 bases are TGTGCCAGCAGTTCCGGGGGGAGGGTCACTGAAGCTTTCTTT. The chain has TRBV27 and TRBJ1-1; the D gene is possibly TRBD1 (5 bases). V was shortened by 4 bases and J by 4 bases, with 13 bases between the two germline ends. CDR1 is MNHEY and CDR2 is SMNVEV in the germline V gene (reference sequence). The CDR3 is 14 residues long.

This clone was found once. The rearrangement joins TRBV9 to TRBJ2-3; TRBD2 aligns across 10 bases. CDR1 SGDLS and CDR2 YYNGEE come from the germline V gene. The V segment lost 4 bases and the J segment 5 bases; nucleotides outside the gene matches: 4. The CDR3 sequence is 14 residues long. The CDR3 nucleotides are TGTGCCAGCAGCCAGATAGCGGGGGGAGATACGCAGTATTTT. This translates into CASSQIAGGDTQYF.

DNA for the CDR3: TGTGCCAGCAGCTTAGGAGTTAGGGGAGGTCAGCCCCAGCATTTT. Amino acids: CASSLGVRGGQPQHF. This sequence joins TRBV13 and TRBJ1-5, with D maybe TRBD1 (5 bases). With 0 bases removed from V and 6 bases from J, the gap between germline ends came to 12 bases. Germline CDR1 PRHDT, CDR2 FYEKMQ (reference sequence). The CDR3 consists of 15 residues.

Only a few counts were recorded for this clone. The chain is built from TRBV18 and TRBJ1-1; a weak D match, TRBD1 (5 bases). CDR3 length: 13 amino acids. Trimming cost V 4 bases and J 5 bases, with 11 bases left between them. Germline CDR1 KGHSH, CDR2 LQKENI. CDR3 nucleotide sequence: TGTGCCAGCTCACTGGGGGAGGCAACTGAAGCTTTCTTT. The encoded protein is CASSLGEATEAFF.

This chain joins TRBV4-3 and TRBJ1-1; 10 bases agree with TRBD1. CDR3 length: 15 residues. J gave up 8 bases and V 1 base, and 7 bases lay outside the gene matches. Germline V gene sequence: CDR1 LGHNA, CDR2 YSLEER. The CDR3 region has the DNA TGCGCCAGCAGCCAAGCGAGACAGGGGGCGGAGGAAGCTTTCTTT. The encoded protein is CASSQARQGAEEAFF.

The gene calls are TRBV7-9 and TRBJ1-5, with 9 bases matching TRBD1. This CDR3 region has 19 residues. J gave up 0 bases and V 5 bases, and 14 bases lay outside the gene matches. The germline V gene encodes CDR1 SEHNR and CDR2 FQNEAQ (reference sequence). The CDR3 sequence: CASSPGPGQGRYSNQPQHF. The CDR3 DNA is TGTGCCAGCAGCCCCGGGCCGGGACAGGGTCGTTATAGCAATCAGCCCCAGCATTTT.

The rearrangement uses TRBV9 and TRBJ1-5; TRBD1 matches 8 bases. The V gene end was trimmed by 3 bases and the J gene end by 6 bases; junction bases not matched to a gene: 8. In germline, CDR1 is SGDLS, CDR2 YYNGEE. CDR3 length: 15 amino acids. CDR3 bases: TGTGCCAGCAGCGCCTCAGGGGGCGCGGGTCAGCCCCAGCATTTT. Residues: CASSASGGAGQPQHF.

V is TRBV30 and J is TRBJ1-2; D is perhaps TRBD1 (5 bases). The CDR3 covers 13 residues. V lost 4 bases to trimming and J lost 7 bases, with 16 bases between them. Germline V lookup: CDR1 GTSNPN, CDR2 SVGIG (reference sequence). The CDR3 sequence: CAWTPKGAGGYTF. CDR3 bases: TGTGCCTGGACTCCTAAAGGGGCTGGTGGCTACACCTTC. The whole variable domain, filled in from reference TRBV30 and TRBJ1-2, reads SQTIHQWPATLVQPVGSPLSLECTVEGTSNPNLYWYRQAAGRGLQLLFYSVGIGQISSEVPQNLSASRPQDRQFILSSKKLLLSDSGFYLCAWTPKGAGGYTFGSGTRLTVV.

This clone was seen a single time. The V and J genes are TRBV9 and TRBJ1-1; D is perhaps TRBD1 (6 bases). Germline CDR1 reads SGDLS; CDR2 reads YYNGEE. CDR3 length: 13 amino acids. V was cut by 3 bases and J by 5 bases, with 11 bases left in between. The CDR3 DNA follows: TGTGCCAGCAGCGAGGGGGGGGGAACTGAAGCTTTCTTT. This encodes CASSEGGGTEAFF. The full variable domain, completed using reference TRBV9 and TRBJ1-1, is DSGVTQTPKHLITATGQRVTLRCSPRSGDLSVYWYQQSLDQGLQFLIQYYNGEERAKGNILERFSAQQFPDLHSELNLSSLELGDSALYFCASSEGGGTEAFFGQGTRLTVV.

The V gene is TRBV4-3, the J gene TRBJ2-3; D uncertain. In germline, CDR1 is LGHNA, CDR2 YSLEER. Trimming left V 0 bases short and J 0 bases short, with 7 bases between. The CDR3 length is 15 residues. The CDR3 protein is CASSQDEASTDTQYF. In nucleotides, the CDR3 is TGCGCCAGCAGCCAAGATGAAGCTAGCACAGATACGCAGTATTTT.

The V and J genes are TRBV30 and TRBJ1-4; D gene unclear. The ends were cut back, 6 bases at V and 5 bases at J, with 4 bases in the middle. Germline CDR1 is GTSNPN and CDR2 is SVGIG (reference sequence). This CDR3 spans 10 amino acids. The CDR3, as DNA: TGTGCCTGTCTCAATGAAAAACTGTTTTTT. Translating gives CACLNEKLFF.